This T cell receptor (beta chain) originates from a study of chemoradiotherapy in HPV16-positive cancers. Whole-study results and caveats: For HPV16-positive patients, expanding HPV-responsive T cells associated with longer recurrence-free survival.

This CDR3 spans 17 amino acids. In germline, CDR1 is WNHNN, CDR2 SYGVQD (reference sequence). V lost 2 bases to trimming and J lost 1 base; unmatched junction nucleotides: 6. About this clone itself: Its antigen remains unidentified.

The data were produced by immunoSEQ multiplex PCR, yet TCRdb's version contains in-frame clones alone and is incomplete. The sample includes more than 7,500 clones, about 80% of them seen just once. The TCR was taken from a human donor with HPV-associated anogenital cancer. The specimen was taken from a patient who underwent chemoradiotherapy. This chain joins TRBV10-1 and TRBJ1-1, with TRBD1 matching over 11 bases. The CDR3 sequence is CASSEGQGAWANTEAFF. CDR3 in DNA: TGCGCCAGCAGTGAGGGACAGGGGGCTTGGGCGAACACTGAAGCTTTCTTT.